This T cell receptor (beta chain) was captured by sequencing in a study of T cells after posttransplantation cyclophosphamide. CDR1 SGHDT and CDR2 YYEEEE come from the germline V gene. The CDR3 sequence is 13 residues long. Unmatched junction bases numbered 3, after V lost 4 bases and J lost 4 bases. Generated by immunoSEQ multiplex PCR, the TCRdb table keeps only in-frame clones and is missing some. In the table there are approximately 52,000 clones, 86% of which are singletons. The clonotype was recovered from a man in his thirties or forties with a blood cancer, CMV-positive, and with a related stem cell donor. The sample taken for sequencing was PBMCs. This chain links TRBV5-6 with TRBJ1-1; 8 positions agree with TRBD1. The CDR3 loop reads CASSRQGITEAFF. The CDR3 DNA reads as TGTGCCAGCAGCCGACAGGGGATCACTGAAGCTTTCTTT. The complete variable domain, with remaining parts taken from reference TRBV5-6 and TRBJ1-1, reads DAGVTQSPTHLIKTRGQQVTLRCSPKSGHDTVSWYQQALGQGPQFIFQYYEEEERQRGNFPDRFSGHQFPNYSSELNVNALLLGDSALYLCASSRQGITEAFFGQGTRLTVV.